This TCR beta chain was sequenced for a study of blood T cells in healthy people across ages. Then a second PCR, running roughly 6 to 12 cycles, was carried out with a sample-barcoded 5' primer and a J-beta primer mix. MiXCR was run by TCRdb on the 5' RACE reads, yielding one entry per CDR3 protein. The data show about 730,000 distinct CDR3 sequences, roughly two fifths seen once. Each sample used at least 7 million PBMCs. Sequencing input: blood. This sequence originates from a woman in her fifties or sixties in good health.

CDR3 sequence (DNA): TGTGCCAGCAGCTCCAACCGGGTAGGAGAGGAGTCACCCCTCCACTTT. Residues: CASSSNRVGEESPLHF. V gene TRBV7-9 combines with J gene TRBJ1-6, with no clear D. The CDR3 covers 16 residues. Germline lookup yields CDR1 SEHNR and CDR2 FQNEAQ (reference sequence). The V end lost 4 bases, the J end lost 10 bases, and 20 bases lay between the germline ends.